This T cell receptor (beta chain) derives from a study of T cells in Graves' hyperthyroidism and ophthalmopathy. The table lists this clonotype with many counts. Its antigen is undetermined. Study results and caveats: Most expanded thyroid clonotypes above 0.001 recurred in blood.

TCR beta CDR3 regions were amplified from RNA transcripts. Initially, a first-round RT-PCR of the TCR CDR3 employed the HTBI primer set. One entry per CDR3 protein, called by TCRdb with MiXCR from the multiplex PCR reads. The repertoire holds approximately 690,000 distinct CDR3 sequences, with roughly 15% as singletons. The origin of this receptor is a woman between 50 and 59 years old with Graves' ophthalmopathy. Specimen: blood.

The CDR3 coding sequence is TGTGCCAGCAGCGTACTGCTGGGACAGGGGTCTGAAAAACTGTTTTTT. Translated: CASSVLLGQGSEKLFF. This rearrangement joins TRBV7-8 to TRBJ1-4, with TRBD1 matching 10 bases. The CDR3 is 16 amino acids. The V gene end was trimmed by 5 bases and the J gene end by 7 bases; junction bases not matched to a gene: 10. Germline values: CDR1 SGHVS, CDR2 FQNEAQ.